This TCR beta chain was found in a study of metastatic and nonmetastatic thyroid tumors. The authors' processing: The authors used CDR3 differences across clinicopathological groups to build a distant-metastasis classifier for papillary thyroid cancer. TCRdb called clones again from the PCR reads with MiXCR. TCRdb, not the original authors, processed these V and J calls. The sample has about 26,000 clones; about 15% are singletons. This clone has only one observation. Its target is unknown. Study conclusions and caveats: TCR beta diversity was reportedly significantly higher in malignant thyroid tumors than benign nodules, in blood and tumor.

Until they underwent thyroid surgery, no patient had received any treatment. The V and J ends lost 1 base and 10 bases respectively, with 14 bases between them. The germline gives CDR1 SGHVS, CDR2 FQNEAQ. The CDR3 is 14 residues long. V usage is TRBV7-8 and J usage is TRBJ1-5, with D unclear. This receptor was identified in a female donor with papillary thyroid cancer or a benign thyroid nodule (not recorded which). Some clones in this sample may be carry-over from other donors' samples. Sample: blood. DNA of the CDR3: TGTGCCAGCAGCTTAGGAGGGCTCAGGTCTCCCCAGCATTTT. Protein: CASSLGGLRSPQHF.